A selection of T cell receptor beta chains follows, all from one sample in a study of cytomegalovirus exposure and HLA in healthy donors. Generated by immunoSEQ multiplex PCR, the TCRdb table keeps only in-frame clones and is missing some. The sample lists 100,000 to 120,000 clones, around 88% occurring once. Sequenced sample: PBMCs. The source of these receptors is a man aged 35 to 55 in good health and CMV-seronegative. Each CDR3 is given without its conserved first and last residue.

TRBJ1-2	TRBV7-9	ASSLNPPRGDGGYT
TRBJ1-4	TRBV4-3	ASSQEPGTTNEKLF
TRBJ2-3	TRBV18	ASSPGWEDTQY
TRBJ1-2	TRBV2	ASRTGTEIGYT
TRBJ2-7	TRBV7-7	ASSPLAGSSYEQY
TRBJ2-5	TRBV2	ASSVGFKGAQETQY
TRBJ2-7	TRBV7-9	ASSSLRGGFTYEQY
TRBJ2-5	TRBV5-4	ASSSTGWTETQY
TRBJ2-2	TRBV29-1	SSGGSDTGELF
TRBJ2-2	TRBV6-1	ASSEAWAGANTGELF
TRBJ1-6	TRBV30	AWGGWYNSPLH
TRBJ1-5	TRBV7-8	ASSFAQVGQPQH
TRBJ1-1	TRBV10-3	ATRGGENTEAF
TRBJ1-2	TRBV28	ASNKRRGYT
TRBJ1-1	TRBV27	ASRRGTEAF
TRBJ1-2	TRBV29-1	SVEGWRNYGYT
TRBJ2-2	TRBV29-1	SGGVTGELF
TRBJ2-3	TRBV5-4	ASSLKAGGSSTDTQY
TRBJ2-1	TRBV29-1	SVVGSMVYNEQF
TRBJ2-7	TRBV10-2	ASSLGGKPYEQY
TRBJ2-3	TRBV7-6	ASSLGSRGSTDTQY
TRBJ1-4	TRBV5-1	ASSLAGGSEKLF
TRBJ1-1	TRBV11-2	ASSLDRETWAF
TRBJ2-1	TRBV9	ASSPPLLRGGEQF
TRBJ2-7	TRBV6-5	ASSWGQSYEQY
TRBJ1-2	TRBV6-5	ASSFDLLGLWYGYT
TRBJ1-6	TRBV5-1	ASSLERVRNSPLH